This T cell receptor (beta chain) stems from a study of cytomegalovirus exposure and HLA in healthy donors. Study-level findings and limits: Most TCR sequences showed up rarely, but some public TCRs showed up in many donors. Across all donors, roughly uniform sequencing depth was an assumption of the presence/absence analyses. Fewer than 20,000 TCR beta sequences were associated with HLA alleles at 0.05 false discovery rate in a later analysis. It was reported that the classifier diagnosed cytomegalovirus status with high specificity and sensitivity in both the original and validation cohorts.

Primers for the PCR totalled 60 Vbeta and 13 Jbeta. The table came from immunoSEQ multiplex PCR; TCRdb's copy has only in-frame clones and leaves some out. In the table there are about 150,000 clones, under 70% of which are singletons. A note on this clone: What it recognizes is unknown.

This CDR3 has 15 residues. Germline lookup yields CDR1 SGHRS and CDR2 YFSETQ. The J segment lost 6 bases and the V segment lost 3 bases, leaving 4 bases of the junction unmatched. This clonotype was sampled from a woman in her thirties in good health and CMV-seropositive. The chain couples TRBV5-1 to TRBJ1-4, with TRBD1 matching over 11 bases. Sequencing input: PBMCs. The CDR3: CASSWRTGGDEKLFF. Written as DNA, the CDR3 is TGCGCCAGCAGCTGGAGGACAGGGGGCGATGAAAAACTGTTTTTT.